The 14 T cell receptor beta chains below come from one sample, sequenced in a study of blood T cell repertoires in COVID-19. Measured with immunoSEQ multiplex PCR; TCRdb has only the in-frame clones, and not every one. The table includes 200,000 to 250,000 clones, 83% detected once. Sequenced material: PBMCs or T cells enriched from blood (not recorded which). The receptor set was obtained from a woman between 40 and 50 years old who had been exposed to COVID-19.

The CDR3 loop is CASSSQGGGYTF. The CDR3 nucleotides are TGTGCCAGCAGTTCACAGGGTGGTGGCTACACCTTC. The chain joins TRBV11-1 to TRBJ1-2, with D maybe TRBD1 (6 bases). The V and J ends lost 6 bases and 7 bases respectively, with 12 bases between them. The CDR3 consists of 12 residues. Germline V lookup: CDR1 SGHAT, CDR2 FQDESV (reference sequence).

This sequence joins TRBV30 and TRBJ1-1; D possibly corresponds to TRBD1 (5 bases). The CDR3 has 13 residues. V lost 2 bases, J lost 2 bases, and 9 bases lay in between. Germline CDR1 is GTSNPN and CDR2 is SVGIG (reference sequence). In nucleotides, the CDR3 is TGTGCCTGGAGTCAGGGCCTAAACACTGAAGCTTTCTTT. Translated, it gives CAWSQGLNTEAFF.

The chain carries TRBV30 and TRBJ2-3; D is ambiguous. There are 14 residues in the CDR3. Trimming left V 0 bases short and J 0 bases short, with 7 bases between. CDR1 GTSNPN and CDR2 SVGIG come from the germline V gene (reference sequence). The CDR3 here is CAWSVLRSTDTQYF. For the CDR3, the DNA is TGTGCCTGGAGTGTATTACGGAGCACAGATACGCAGTATTTT.

CDR3 in amino acids: CASSLGRGQGRDTQYF. For the CDR3, the DNA is TGTGCCAGCAGCTTAGGGCGGGGACAGGGAAGAGATACGCAGTATTTT. This chain uses TRBV7-9 with TRBJ2-3, with 9 bases identical to TRBD1. Germline V CDR1 and CDR2: SEHNR, FQNEAQ (reference sequence). CDR3 length: 16 residues. Trimming took 1 base from V and 5 from J; bases not matched to a gene: 7. Looking up the rest from reference TRBV7-9 and TRBJ2-3 gives the full variable domain: DTGVSQNPRHKITKRGQNVTFRCDPISEHNRLYWYRQTLGQGPEFLTYFQNEAQLEKSRLLSDRFSAERPKGSFSTLEIQRTEQGDSAMYLCASSLGRGQGRDTQYFGPGTRLTVL.

The V and J genes are TRBV29-1 and TRBJ1-4; D is unresolved. Germline V gene data show CDR1 as SQVTM and CDR2 as ANQGSEA. V dropped 6 bases and J dropped 7 bases, with 15 bases sitting between them. CDR3 size: 13 residues. The DNA for the CDR3 is TGCAGCGTCCTAAACTCTGGGCGTGAAAAACTGTTTTTT. Its translation is CSVLNSGREKLFF.

The rearrangement uses TRBV5-1 and TRBJ1-1; D ambiguous. This CDR3 is built from 13 residues. V shed 5 bases and J shed 6 bases, with 14 bases lying between them. Germline V CDR1 and CDR2: SGHRS, YFSETQ. The CDR3 reads CASSDGDGAEAFF. The CDR3, as DNA: TGCGCCAGCAGTGATGGCGACGGGGCTGAAGCTTTCTTT. The whole variable domain, remainder taken from reference TRBV5-1 and TRBJ1-1, is KAGVTQTPRYLIKTRGQQVTLSCSPISGHRSVSWYQQTPGQGLQFLFEYFSETQRNKGNFPGRFSGRQFSNSRSEMNVSTLELGDSALYLCASSDGDGAEAFFGQGTRLTVV.

The chain joins TRBV3-1 (or the pseudogene TRBV3-2) to TRBJ2-5, with 11 bases fitting TRBD2. CDR1 and CDR2 (germline): LGHDT, YNNKEL (reference sequence). CDR3 length equals 16 residues. J lost 4 bases, V lost 2 bases, and 6 bases had no gene match. The CDR3 here is CASSQIAGGLGETQYF. In DNA, the CDR3 is TGTGCCAGCAGCCAAATAGCGGGGGGGCTTGGAGAGACCCAGTACTTC.

The chain couples TRBV10-2 to TRBJ1-5; 7 bases match TRBD1. The CDR3 loop spans 16 amino acids. The V gene end was trimmed by 6 bases and the J gene end by 2 bases; junction bases not matched to a gene: 10. Germline values: CDR1 WSHSY, CDR2 SAAADI. The CDR3 DNA is TGCGCCAGCAGGAGGAATACAGGGGACGGCAATCAGCCCCAGCATTTT. Amino acids: CASRRNTGDGNQPQHF.

V and J are TRBV6-5 and TRBJ1-1, with D unclear. This CDR3 contains 13 residues. Per the germline V gene, CDR1 is MNHEY and CDR2 is SVGAGI. V lost 7 bases and J lost 0, with 9 bases in between. The DNA for the CDR3 is TGTGCCAGCAAACCGGGTCTGAACACTGAAGCTTTCTTT. This translates into CASKPGLNTEAFF.

The chain uses TRBV19 and TRBJ1-4, with D maybe TRBD1 (5 bases). The CDR3 extends over 14 amino acids. V lost 4 bases to trimming and J lost 4 bases, with 10 bases between them. Germline V CDR1 and CDR2: LNHDA, SQIVND (reference sequence). CDR3 DNA: TGTGCCAGTAGTACCAGACAGAATAATGAAAAACTGTTTTTT. It translates to CASSTRQNNEKLFF.

The chain recombines TRBV6-6 with TRBJ1-2; D remains unclear. This CDR3 is 13 amino acids long. The V end was cut by 9 bases, the J end by 6 bases, with 17 bases between. Germline lookup yields CDR1 MNHNY and CDR2 SVGAGI (reference sequence). CDR3 bases: TGTGCCAGTTTCCAAGGCGGGGAAGATGGCTACACCTTC. It codes for CASFQGGEDGYTF.

The chain uses TRBV19 and TRBJ1-6; maybe TRBD1 (6 bases). This CDR3 is built from 14 residues. Looked up from germline, CDR1 is LNHDA and CDR2 is SQIVND (reference sequence). V lost 6 bases to trimming and J lost 11 bases, with 17 bases between them. CDR3: CASSLGQLAPPLHF. CDR3 nucleotide sequence: TGTGCCAGTAGCCTAGGACAGCTTGCCCCACCCCTCCACTTT.

Notes on this clone: In the same sample, other DNA sequences code for this CDR3. The chain employs TRBV27 and TRBJ2-7; 10 positions agree with TRBD1. This CDR3 contains 14 residues. Looked up from germline, CDR1 is MNHEY and CDR2 is SMNVEV (reference sequence). J was trimmed by 1 base and V by 4 bases; bases with no gene match: 1. The CDR3 loop is CASSWTGGSYEQYF. The CDR3 nucleotides are TGTGCCAGCAGTTGGACAGGGGGTTCCTACGAGCAGTACTTC.

CDR3 sequence (DNA): TGTGCCAGCAGCCAAGATCCGGGGGGAAAAGAAAACACCATATATTTT. Protein product: CASSQDPGGKENTIYF. This sequence joins TRBV3-1 (or the pseudogene TRBV3-2) and TRBJ1-3; maybe TRBD1 (5 bases). The CDR3 is made up of 16 amino acids. The germline gives CDR1 LGHDT, CDR2 YNNKEL (reference sequence). V gave up 0 bases and J gave up 6 bases, with 15 bases separating them.